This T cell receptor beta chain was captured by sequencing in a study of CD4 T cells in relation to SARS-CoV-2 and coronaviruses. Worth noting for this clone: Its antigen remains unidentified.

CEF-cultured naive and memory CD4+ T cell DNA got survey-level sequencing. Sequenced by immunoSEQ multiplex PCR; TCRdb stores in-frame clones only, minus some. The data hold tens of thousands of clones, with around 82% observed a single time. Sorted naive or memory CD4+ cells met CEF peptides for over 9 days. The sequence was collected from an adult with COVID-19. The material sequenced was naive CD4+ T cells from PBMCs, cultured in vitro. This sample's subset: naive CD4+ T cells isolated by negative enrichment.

DNA for the CDR3: TGCGCCAGCAAATCCCGATCCTACGAGCAGTACTTC. This gives the protein CASKSRSYEQYF. The chain joins TRBV10-2 to TRBJ2-7; D remains ambiguous. CDR1 and CDR2 (germline): WSHSY, SAAADI. This CDR3 region has 12 residues. V was cut by 7 bases and J by 1 base, with 8 bases left in between.